This TCR beta chain was sequenced for a study of T cell responses to AZD1222 COVID-19 vaccine. Study-level results: The sample set comprised mostly white British donors with more females, and clonal diversity was possibly underestimated.

V dropped 2 bases and J dropped 4 bases, with 9 bases sitting between them. Germline assignment: CDR1 SGHDT and CDR2 YYEEEE. The CDR3 contains 13 residues. The protocol was immunoSEQ multiplex PCR, while the TCRdb copy is restricted to in-frame clones and leaves out a portion. Among about 150,000 clones, 70% to 90% were seen once, and the ten largest hold about 5%. Worth noting for this clone: No antigen is known for it.

Specimen: peripheral blood, collected on day 0 of AZD1222 vaccination. This sequence was found in an adult in good health. The V call is TRBV5-6, the J call TRBJ1-2, with D unclear. For the CDR3, the DNA is TGTGCCAGCAGCTTCAGTCGCCTCTATGGCTACACCTTC. It codes for CASSFSRLYGYTF.